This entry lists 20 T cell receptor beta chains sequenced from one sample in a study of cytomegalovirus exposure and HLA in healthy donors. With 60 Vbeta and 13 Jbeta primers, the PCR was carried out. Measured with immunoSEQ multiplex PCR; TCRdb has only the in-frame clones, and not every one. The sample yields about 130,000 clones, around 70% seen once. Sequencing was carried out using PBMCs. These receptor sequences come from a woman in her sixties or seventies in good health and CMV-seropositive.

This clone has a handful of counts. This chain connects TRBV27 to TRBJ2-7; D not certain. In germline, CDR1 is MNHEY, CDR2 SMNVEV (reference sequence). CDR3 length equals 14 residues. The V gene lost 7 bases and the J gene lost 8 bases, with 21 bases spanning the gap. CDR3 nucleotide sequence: TGTGCCAGCACAGCCTGGAGAGAAGTTACGAAGCAGTACTTC. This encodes CASTAWREVTKQYF.

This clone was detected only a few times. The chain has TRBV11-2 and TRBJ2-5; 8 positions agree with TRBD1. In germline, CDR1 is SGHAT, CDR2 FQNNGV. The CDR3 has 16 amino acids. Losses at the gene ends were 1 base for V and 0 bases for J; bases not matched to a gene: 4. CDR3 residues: CASSLAGQGNQETQYF. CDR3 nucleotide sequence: TGTGCCAGCAGCTTAGCAGGACAGGGTAACCAAGAGACCCAGTACTTC. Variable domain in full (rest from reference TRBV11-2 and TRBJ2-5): EAGVAQSPRYKIIEKRQSVAFWCNPISGHATLYWYQQILGQGPKLLIQFQNNGVVDDSQLPKDRFSAERLKGVDSTLKIQPAKLEDSAVYLCASSLAGQGNQETQYFGPGTRLLVL.

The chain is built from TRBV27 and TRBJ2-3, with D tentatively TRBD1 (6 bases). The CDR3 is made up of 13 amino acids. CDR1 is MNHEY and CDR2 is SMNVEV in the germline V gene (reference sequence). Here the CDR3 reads CTARGFGTDTQYF. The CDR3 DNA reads TGTACCGCCAGGGGATTCGGAACAGATACGCAGTATTTT.

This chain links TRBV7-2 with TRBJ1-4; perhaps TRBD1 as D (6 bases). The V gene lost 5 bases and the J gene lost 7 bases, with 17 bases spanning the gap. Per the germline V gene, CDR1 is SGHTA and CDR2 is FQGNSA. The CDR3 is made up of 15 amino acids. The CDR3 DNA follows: TGTGCCAGCAGCGCAGCGAACAGGGTCGGTGAAAAACTGTTTTTT. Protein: CASSAANRVGEKLFF. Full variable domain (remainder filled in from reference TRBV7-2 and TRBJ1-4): GAGVSQSPSNKVTEKGKDVELRCDPISGHTALYWYRQSLGQGLEFLIYFQGNSAPDKSGLPSDRFSAERTGGSVSTLTIQRTQQEDSAVYLCASSAANRVGEKLFFGSGTQLSVL.

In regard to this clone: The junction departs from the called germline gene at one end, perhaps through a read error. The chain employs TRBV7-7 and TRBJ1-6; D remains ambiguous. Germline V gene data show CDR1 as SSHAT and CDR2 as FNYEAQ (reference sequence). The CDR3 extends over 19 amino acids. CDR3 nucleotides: TGTGCTAGCAGCTCCCCAGAGAGGCCCCCCGAATCTTATAATTCACCCCTCCACTTT. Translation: CASSSPERPPESYNSPLHF.

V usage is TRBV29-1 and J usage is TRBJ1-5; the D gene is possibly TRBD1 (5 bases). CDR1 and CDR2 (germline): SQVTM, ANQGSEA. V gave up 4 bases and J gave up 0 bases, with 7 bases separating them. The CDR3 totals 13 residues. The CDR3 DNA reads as TGCAGCGTTGCAGGGTATAGCAATCAGCCCCAGCATTTT. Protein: CSVAGYSNQPQHF. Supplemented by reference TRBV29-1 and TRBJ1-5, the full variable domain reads SAVISQKPSRDICQRGTSLTIQCQVDSQVTMMFWYRQQPGQSLTLIATANQGSEATYESGFVIDKFPISRPNLTFSTLTVSNMSPEDSSIYLCSVAGYSNQPQHFGDGTRLSIL.

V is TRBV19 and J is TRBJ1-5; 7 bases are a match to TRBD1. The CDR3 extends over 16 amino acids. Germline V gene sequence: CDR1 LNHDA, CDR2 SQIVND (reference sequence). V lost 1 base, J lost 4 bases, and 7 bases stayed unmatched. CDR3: CASSIAGQRKNQPQHF. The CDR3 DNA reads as TGTGCCAGTAGTATAGCGGGACAGCGAAAAAATCAGCCCCAGCATTTT.

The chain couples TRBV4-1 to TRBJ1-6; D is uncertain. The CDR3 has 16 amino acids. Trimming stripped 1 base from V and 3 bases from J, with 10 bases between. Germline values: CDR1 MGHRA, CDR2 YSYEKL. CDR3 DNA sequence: TGCGCCAGCAGCCAAGGAGACGGCGGCTATAATTCACCCCTCCACTTT. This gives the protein CASSQGDGGYNSPLHF.

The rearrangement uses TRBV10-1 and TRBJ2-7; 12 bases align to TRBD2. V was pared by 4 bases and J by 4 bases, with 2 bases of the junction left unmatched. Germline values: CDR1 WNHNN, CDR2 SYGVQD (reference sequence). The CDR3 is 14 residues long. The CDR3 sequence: CASSAGLAGYEQYF. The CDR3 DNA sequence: TGCGCCAGCAGTGCCGGACTAGCGGGATACGAGCAGTACTTC.

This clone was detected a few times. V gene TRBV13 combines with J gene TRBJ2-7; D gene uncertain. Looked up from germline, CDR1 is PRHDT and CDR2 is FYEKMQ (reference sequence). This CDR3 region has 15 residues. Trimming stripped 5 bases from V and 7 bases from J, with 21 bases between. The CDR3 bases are TGTGCCAGCAGCCCCGTGACATCCTTAAAAGAGGAGCAGTACTTC. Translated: CASSPVTSLKEEQYF.

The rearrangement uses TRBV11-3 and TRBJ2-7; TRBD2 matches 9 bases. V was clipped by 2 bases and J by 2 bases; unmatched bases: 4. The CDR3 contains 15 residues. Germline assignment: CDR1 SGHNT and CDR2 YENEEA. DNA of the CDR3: TGTGCCAGCAGCTTATCCGTAGCGGGGGCCTACGAGCAGTACTTC. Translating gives CASSLSVAGAYEQYF.

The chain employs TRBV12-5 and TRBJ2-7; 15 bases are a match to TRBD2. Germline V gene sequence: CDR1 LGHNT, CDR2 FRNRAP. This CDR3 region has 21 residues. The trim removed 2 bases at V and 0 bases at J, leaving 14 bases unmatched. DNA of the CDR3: TGTGCTAGTGGTTTGCCCCCTCTACCGGGACTAGCGGGGGGCACCTCCTACGAGCAGTACTTC. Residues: CASGLPPLPGLAGGTSYEQYF.

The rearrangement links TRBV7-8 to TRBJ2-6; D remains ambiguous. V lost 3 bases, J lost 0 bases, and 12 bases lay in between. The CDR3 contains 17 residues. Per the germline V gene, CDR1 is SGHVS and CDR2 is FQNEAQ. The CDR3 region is CASSLGSPASGANVLTF. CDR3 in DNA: TGTGCCAGCAGCTTGGGCAGCCCGGCCTCTGGGGCCAACGTCCTGACTTTC.

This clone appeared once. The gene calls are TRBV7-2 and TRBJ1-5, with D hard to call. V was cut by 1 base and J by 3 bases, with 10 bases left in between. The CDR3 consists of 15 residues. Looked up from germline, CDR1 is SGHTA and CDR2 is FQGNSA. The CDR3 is CASSLVADNNQPQHF. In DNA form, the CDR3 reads TGTGCCAGCAGCTTAGTGGCAGACAACAATCAGCCCCAGCATTTT.

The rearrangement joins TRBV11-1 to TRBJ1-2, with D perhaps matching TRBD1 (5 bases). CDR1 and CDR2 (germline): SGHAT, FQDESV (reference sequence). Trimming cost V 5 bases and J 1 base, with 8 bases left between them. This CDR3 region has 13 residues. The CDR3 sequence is CASSPDNNYGYTF. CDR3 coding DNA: TGTGCCAGCAGCCCGGACAATAACTATGGCTACACCTTC.

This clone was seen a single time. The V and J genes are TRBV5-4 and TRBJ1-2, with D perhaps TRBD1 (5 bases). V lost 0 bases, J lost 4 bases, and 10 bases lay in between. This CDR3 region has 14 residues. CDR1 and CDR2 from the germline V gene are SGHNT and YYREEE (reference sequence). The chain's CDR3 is CASSLAREAYGYTF. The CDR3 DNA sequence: TGTGCCAGCAGCTTGGCCAGGGAGGCCTATGGCTACACCTTC. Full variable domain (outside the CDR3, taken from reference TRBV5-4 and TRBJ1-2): ETGVTQSPTHLIKTRGQQVTLRCSSQSGHNTVSWYQQALGQGPQFIFQYYREEENGRGNFPPRFSGLQFPNYSSELNVNALELDDSALYLCASSLAREAYGYTFGSGTRLTVV.

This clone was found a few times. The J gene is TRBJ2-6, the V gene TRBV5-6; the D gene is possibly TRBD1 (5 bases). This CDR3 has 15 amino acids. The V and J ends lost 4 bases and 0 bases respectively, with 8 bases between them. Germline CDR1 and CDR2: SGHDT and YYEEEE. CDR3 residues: CASSGQASGANVLTF. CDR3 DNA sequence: TGTGCCAGCAGCGGACAAGCCTCTGGGGCCAACGTCCTGACTTTC.

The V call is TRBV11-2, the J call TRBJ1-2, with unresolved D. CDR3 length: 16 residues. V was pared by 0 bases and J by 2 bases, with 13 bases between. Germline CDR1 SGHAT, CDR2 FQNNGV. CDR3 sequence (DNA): TGTGCCAGCAGCTTAGATAGGAGGGTGCGGAACTATGGCTACACCTTC. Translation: CASSLDRRVRNYGYTF.

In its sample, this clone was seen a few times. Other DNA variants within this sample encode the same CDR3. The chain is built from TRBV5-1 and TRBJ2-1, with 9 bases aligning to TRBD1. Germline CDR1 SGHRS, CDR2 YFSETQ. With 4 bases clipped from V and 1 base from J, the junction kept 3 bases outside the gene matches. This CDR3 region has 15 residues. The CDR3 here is CASSLGQGSYNEQFF. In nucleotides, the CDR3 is TGCGCCAGCAGCCTAGGACAGGGGTCCTACAATGAGCAGTTCTTC.

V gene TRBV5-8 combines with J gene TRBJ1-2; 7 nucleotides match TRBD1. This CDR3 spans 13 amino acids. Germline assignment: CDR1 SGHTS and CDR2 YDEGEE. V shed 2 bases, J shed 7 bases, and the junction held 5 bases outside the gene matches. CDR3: CASSLDRVGGYTF. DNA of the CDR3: TGTGCCAGCAGCTTAGACAGGGTCGGTGGCTACACCTTC.